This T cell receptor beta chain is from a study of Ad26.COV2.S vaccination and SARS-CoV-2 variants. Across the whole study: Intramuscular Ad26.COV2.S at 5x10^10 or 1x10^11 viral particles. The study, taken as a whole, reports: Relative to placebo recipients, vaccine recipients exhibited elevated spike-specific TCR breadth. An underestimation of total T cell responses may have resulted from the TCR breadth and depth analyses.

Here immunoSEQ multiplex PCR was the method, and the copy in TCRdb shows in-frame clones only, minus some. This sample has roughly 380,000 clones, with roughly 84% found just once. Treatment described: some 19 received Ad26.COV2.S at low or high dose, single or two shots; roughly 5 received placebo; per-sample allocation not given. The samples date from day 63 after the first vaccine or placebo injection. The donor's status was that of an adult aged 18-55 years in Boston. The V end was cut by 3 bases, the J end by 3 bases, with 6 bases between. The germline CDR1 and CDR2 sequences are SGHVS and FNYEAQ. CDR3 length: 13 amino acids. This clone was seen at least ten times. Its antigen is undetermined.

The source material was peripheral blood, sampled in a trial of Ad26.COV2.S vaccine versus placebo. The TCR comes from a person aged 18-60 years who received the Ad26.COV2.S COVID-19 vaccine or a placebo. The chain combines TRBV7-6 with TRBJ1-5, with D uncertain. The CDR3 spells CASSFSDNQPQHF. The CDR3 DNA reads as TGTGCCAGCAGCTTCTCGGACAATCAGCCCCAGCATTTT.